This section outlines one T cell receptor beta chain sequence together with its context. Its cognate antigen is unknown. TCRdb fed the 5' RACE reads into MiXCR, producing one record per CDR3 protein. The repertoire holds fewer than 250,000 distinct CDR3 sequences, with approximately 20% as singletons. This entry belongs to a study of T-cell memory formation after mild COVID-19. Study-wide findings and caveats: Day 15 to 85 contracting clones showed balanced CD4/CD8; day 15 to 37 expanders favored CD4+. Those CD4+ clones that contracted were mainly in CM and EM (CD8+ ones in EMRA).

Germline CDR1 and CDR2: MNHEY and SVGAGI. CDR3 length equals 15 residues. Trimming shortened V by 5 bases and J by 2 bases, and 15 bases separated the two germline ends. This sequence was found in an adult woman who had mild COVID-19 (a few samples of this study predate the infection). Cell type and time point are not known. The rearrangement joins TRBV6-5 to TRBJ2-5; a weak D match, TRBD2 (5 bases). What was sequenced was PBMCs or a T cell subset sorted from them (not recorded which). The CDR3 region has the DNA TGTGCCAGCAGTCCTCCGGGAAGAACTCAAGAGACCCAGTACTTC. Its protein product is CASSPPGRTQETQYF.